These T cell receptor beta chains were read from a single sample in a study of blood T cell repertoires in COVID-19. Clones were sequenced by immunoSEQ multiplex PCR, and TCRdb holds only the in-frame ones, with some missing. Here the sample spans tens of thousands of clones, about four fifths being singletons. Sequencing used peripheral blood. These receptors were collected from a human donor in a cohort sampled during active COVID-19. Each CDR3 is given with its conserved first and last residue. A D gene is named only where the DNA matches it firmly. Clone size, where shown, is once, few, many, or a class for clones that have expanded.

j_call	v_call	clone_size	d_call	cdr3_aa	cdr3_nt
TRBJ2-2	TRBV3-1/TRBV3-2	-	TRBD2	CASSDTLAGTNTGELFF	TGTGCCAGCAGCGACACTCTAGCGGGGACAAACACCGGGGAGCTGTTTTTT
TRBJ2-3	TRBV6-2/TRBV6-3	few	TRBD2	CASSYSTSGGDTDTQYF	TGTGCCAGCAGTTACTCCACTAGCGGGGGGGATACAGATACGCAGTATTTT
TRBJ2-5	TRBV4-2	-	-	CASSQVQGRGSETQYF	TGTGCCAGCAGCCAAGTTCAAGGACGGGGGTCGGAGACCCAGTACTTC
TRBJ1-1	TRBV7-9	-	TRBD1	CASSPSGGLAEAFF	TGTGCCAGCAGCCCATCAGGGGGCTTGGCTGAAGCTTTCTTT
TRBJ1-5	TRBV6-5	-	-	CASSYSGPGGNQPQHF	TGTGCCAGCAGTTACTCCGGGCCCGGGGGCAATCAGCCCCAGCATTTT
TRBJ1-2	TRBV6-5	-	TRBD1	CASSWGGDRGNGYTF	TGTGCCAGCAGTTGGGGTGGAGACAGGGGGAACGGCTACACCTTC
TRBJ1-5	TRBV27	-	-	CASSFVRGNQPQHF	TGTGCCAGCAGTTTTGTGCGGGGCAATCAGCCCCAGCATTTT
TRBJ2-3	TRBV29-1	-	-	CSVLKTSSTDTQYF	TGCAGCGTTCTCAAAACTTCTAGCACAGATACGCAGTATTTT
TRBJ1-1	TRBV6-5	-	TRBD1	CASSPGQLSGAFF	TGTGCCAGCAGTCCGGGACAGCTCTCCGGAGCTTTCTTT
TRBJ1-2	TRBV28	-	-	CASSQAGGGYTF	TGTGCCAGCAGCCAAGCTGGGGGGGGCTACACCTTC
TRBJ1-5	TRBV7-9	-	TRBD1	CASSLEGQGHQPQHF	TGTGCCAGCAGCTTGGAAGGACAGGGGCATCAGCCCCAGCATTTT
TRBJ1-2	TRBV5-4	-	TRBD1	CASSLDRGQGYGYTF	TGTGCCAGCAGCCTAGACAGGGGGCAAGGGTATGGCTACACCTTC
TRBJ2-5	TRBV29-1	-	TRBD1	CSVKDRGKRETQYF	TGCAGCGTTAAGGACAGGGGTAAGAGGGAGACCCAGTACTTC
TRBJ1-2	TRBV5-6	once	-	CASSLNGAGYTF	TGTGCCAGCAGCTTAAATGGGGCTGGCTACACCTTC
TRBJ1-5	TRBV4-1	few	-	CASSQVTGYNQPQHF	TGCGCCAGCAGCCAAGTTACGGGGTACAATCAGCCCCAGCATTTT